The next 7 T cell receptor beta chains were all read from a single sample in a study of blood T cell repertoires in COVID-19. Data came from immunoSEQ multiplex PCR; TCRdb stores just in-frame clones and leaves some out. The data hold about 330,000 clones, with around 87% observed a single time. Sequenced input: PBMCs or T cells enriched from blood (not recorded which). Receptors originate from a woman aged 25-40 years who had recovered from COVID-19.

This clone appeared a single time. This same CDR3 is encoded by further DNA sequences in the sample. DNA of the CDR3: TGTGCCTGGGGGACAGGGAGCAATCAGCCCCAGCATTTT. It translates to CAWGTGSNQPQHF. The chain is built from TRBV30 and TRBJ1-5; TRBD1 aligns across 9 bases. The CDR3 has 13 residues. J was trimmed by 1 base and V by 5 bases; bases with no gene match: 0. CDR1 and CDR2 (germline): GTSNPN, SVGIG (reference sequence).

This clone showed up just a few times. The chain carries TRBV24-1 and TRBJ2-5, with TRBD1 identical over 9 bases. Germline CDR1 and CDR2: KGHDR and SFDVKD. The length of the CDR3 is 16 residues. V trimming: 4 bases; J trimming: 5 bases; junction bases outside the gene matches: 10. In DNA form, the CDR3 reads TGTGCCACCAGTGAATCCGGGACAGGGAGGGAGGAGACCCAGTACTTC. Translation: CATSESGTGREETQYF.

The CDR3 nucleotides read TGTGCCAGTAACCAGGGGGTCACTGAAGCTTTCTTT. Translating it yields CASNQGVTEAFF. This chain joins TRBV2 and TRBJ1-1, with TRBD1 identical over 7 bases. V dropped 9 bases and J dropped 4; count of bases not matched to a gene: 5. The CDR3 contains 12 residues. From germline, CDR1 is SNHLY and CDR2 FYNNEI.

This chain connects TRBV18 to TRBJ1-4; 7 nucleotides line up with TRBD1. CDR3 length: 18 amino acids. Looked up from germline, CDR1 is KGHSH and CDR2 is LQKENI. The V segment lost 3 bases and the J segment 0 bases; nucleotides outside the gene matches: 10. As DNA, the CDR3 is TGTGCCAGCTCACCCCTGATGAGGCAGGGGGCAACTAATGAAAAACTGTTTTTT. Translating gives CASSPLMRQGATNEKLFF.

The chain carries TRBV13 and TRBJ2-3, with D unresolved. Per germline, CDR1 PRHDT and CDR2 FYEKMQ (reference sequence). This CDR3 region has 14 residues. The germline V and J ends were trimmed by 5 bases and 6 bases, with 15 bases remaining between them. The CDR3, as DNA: TGTGCCAGCAGCGCCAGAACAGCACAGGATACGCAGTATTTT. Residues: CASSARTAQDTQYF.

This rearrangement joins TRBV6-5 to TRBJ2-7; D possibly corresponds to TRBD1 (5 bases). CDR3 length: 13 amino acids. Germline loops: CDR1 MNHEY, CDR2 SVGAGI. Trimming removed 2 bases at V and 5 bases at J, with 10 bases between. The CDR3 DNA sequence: TGTGCCAGCAGTTACACCCAAGGGGACGAGCAGTACTTC. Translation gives CASSYTQGDEQYF.

The CDR3 protein is CASSPLQGRGEQYF. CDR3 nucleotides: TGTGCCAGCAGCCCGCTTCAGGGGAGGGGCGAGCAGTACTTC. V usage is TRBV5-4 and J usage is TRBJ2-7; maybe TRBD2 (7 bases). This CDR3 contains 14 residues. Per germline, CDR1 SGHNT and CDR2 YYREEE (reference sequence). V was clipped by 4 bases and J by 6 bases, with 17 bases between them.